The clone carrying this T cell receptor beta chain was detected ten times or more. Its matching antigen is unknown. The CDR3 is 17 amino acids. Trimming left V 2 bases short and J 6 bases short, with 22 bases between. TCRdb used MiXCR to reprocess the reads, holding one entry per CDR3 protein. This table holds approximately 990,000 distinct CDR3 sequences, roughly 30% found once. This record belongs to a study of T cell repertoires in cytomegalovirus infection. The wider study: Public TCR beta signature analysis indicated the presence of both CMV infection and matching HLA type. Study outcomes and limitations: Dominating the ex vivo response were TCR beta clonotypes that were CMV-specific and HLA-C-restricted.

This sequence originates from a human donor in good health (CMV status not recorded). Some clones in this sample may be carry-over from other donors' samples. V and J are TRBV12-3 or TRBV12-4 and TRBJ2-5; D possibly corresponds to TRBD1 (6 bases). The sample was cultured CD8+ T cells from PBMCs, taken from culture after CMV antigen stimulation. The CDR3 spells CASSLLGAGVLKKTQYF. The CDR3 DNA reads as TGTGCCAGCAGTTTATTAGGAGCAGGGGTCTTGAAAAAGACCCAGTACTTC.